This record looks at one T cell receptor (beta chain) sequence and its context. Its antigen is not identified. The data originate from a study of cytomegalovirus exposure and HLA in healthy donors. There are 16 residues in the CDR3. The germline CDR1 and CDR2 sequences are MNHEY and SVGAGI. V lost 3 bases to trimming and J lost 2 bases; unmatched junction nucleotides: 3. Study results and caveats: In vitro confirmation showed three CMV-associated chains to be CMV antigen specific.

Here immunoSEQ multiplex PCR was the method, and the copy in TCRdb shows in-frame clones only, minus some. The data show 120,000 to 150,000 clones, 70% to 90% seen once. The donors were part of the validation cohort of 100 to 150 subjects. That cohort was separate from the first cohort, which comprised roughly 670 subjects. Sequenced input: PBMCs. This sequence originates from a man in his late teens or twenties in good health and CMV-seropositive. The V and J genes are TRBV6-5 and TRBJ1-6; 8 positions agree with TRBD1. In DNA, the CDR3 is TGTGCCAGCAGTTATGACAGGGGTACCTATAATTCACCCCTCCACTTT. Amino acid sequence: CASSYDRGTYNSPLHF.